The T cell receptor beta chain described here comes from a study of TIL therapy for anti-PD-1-resistant metastatic lung cancer. Across the whole study: Most patients had lung adenocarcinoma; a few tumors were EGFR-mutant, two ALK-rearranged; half smoked currently or formerly. By whole-exome sequencing, median non-synonymous tumor mutation burden was around 1.5 mutations per megabase. Study outcomes and limitations: After infusion, TIL clonotypes partly replaced peripheral T cells and declined over months.

The libraries were made with immunoSEQ v3. Sequencing was performed with immunoSEQ multiplex PCR; in TCRdb, only in-frame clones are kept and a portion is missing. The table has about 59,000 clones, about 73% seen once; the top ten hold less than 2%. V was trimmed by 6 bases and J by 9 bases, leaving 6 bases between them. The germline V gene encodes CDR1 SNHLY and CDR2 FYNNEI. The CDR3 loop spans 11 amino acids. Worth noting for this clone: Its antigen is unknown.

Time point noted: pre-treatment sample, taken before nivolumab and TIL therapy. The sequence derives from a person aged 25 to 80 with non-small cell lung cancer. The sample consisted of blood, taken at baseline. The rearrangement joins TRBV2 to TRBJ1-6; the D is unclear. The CDR3 nucleotides are TGTGCCAGCAGCCAACTTTCACCCCTCCACTTT. This translates into CASSQLSPLHF.